One sample yielded the 26 T cell receptor beta chains listed below, sequenced in a study of blood T cell repertoires in COVID-19. Method: immunoSEQ multiplex PCR; TCRdb's copy keeps in-frame clones and lacks some. The sample carries over 200,000 clones, around 85% recorded once. Sequenced sample: PBMCs or T cells enriched from blood (not recorded which). The receptors stem from a woman in her forties or fifties in a cohort exposed to, infected with or recovered from COVID-19 (not recorded which).

This clone was found once. The V and J genes are TRBV9 and TRBJ2-7; D might be TRBD1 (5 bases). V was trimmed by 5 bases and J by 0 bases, leaving 15 bases between them. The V gene's germline CDR1 is SGDLS and CDR2 YYNGEE. The CDR3 runs 15 residues. The CDR3 nucleotides are TGTGCCAGCAGTGCGACAGAAACATACTCCTACGAGCAGTACTTC. Translated: CASSATETYSYEQYF.

In this sample, this clone turned up a few times. The chain is built from TRBV4-1 and TRBJ2-7; D possibly corresponds to TRBD1 (5 bases). This CDR3 contains 15 residues. CDR1 is MGHRA, CDR2 YSYEKL, per germline. Trimming removed 7 bases at V and 5 bases at J, with 21 bases between. The DNA for the CDR3 is TGCGCCAGCACCCCCGATGCCGCAGGGCTAGACGAGCAGTACTTC. It yields the protein CASTPDAAGLDEQYF.

This chain uses TRBV5-6 with TRBJ2-3, with D maybe TRBD2 (6 bases). The CDR3 sequence is 16 residues long. Trimming cost V 1 base and J 0 bases, with 12 bases left between them. In germline, CDR1 is SGHDT, CDR2 YYEEEE. In DNA form, the CDR3 reads TGTGCCAGCAGCTTGAGGAGGGCATCAAGCACAGATACGCAGTATTTT. It specifies CASSLRRASSTDTQYF.

This clone was observed once. The rearrangement joins TRBV5-1 to TRBJ1-4, with 7 bases aligning to TRBD1. Germline V lookup: CDR1 SGHRS, CDR2 YFSETQ. V lost 2 bases, J lost 4 bases, and 11 bases stayed unmatched. This CDR3 has 17 amino acids. The CDR3 protein is CASSFNRGSGGNEKLFF. The CDR3 DNA is TGCGCCAGCAGCTTTAACAGGGGCAGTGGTGGTAATGAAAAACTGTTTTTT.

The chain has TRBV18 and TRBJ1-2; D is perhaps TRBD1 (5 bases). The CDR3 runs 13 residues. Deletions cut 7 bases from V and 4 bases from J, with 13 bases between. The germline V gene has CDR1 KGHSH and CDR2 LQKENI. DNA of the CDR3: TGTGCCAGCTTCGGGGGTCGGGGCTATGGCTACACCTTC. The encoded protein is CASFGGRGYGYTF.

The chain recombines TRBV30 with TRBJ2-2; 8 bases agree with TRBD1. Per germline, CDR1 GTSNPN and CDR2 SVGIG (reference sequence). The CDR3 consists of 13 residues. V was pared by 0 bases and J by 6 bases, with 0 bases of the junction left unmatched. CDR3 protein: CAWSVQGAGELFF. DNA of the CDR3: TGTGCCTGGAGTGTACAGGGGGCCGGGGAGCTGTTTTTT. Combining the CDR3 with reference TRBV30 and TRBJ2-2 gives the whole variable domain SQTIHQWPATLVQPVGSPLSLECTVEGTSNPNLYWYRQAAGRGLQLLFYSVGIGQISSEVPQNLSASRPQDRQFILSSKKLLLSDSGFYLCAWSVQGAGELFFGEGSRLTVL.

The gene calls are TRBV30 and TRBJ2-1, with D possibly being TRBD1 (6 bases). Trimming pared 0 bases from V and 1 base from J, leaving 13 bases between. Germline V gives CDR1 GTSNPN, CDR2 SVGIG (reference sequence). The CDR3 totals 16 residues. The DNA for the CDR3 is TGTGCCTGGAGTGTTTTTGGACAGACATCCTACAATGAGCAGTTCTTC. This sequence encodes CAWSVFGQTSYNEQFF.

This chain links TRBV5-1 with TRBJ1-5; D is perhaps TRBD1 (5 bases). Trimming removed 4 bases at V and 4 bases at J, with 12 bases between. The CDR3 runs to 14 residues. Looked up from germline, CDR1 is SGHRS and CDR2 is YFSETQ. The CDR3 DNA reads TGCGCCAGCAGCCCAGGGTCCCAAAATCAGCCCCAGCATTTT. Translated, it gives CASSPGSQNQPQHF.

J is TRBJ2-7 and V is TRBV2, with D possibly being TRBD2 (6 bases). The V end was cut by 7 bases, the J end by 7 bases, with 17 bases between. Germline lookup yields CDR1 SNHLY and CDR2 FYNNEI. The CDR3 runs 13 residues. This chain's CDR3 is CASNRDFGGEQYF. The CDR3 coding sequence is TGTGCCAGCAACCGGGACTTCGGGGGTGAGCAGTACTTC. Looking up the rest from reference TRBV2 and TRBJ2-7 gives the full variable domain: EPEVTQTPSHQVTQMGQEVILRCVPISNHLYFYWYRQILGQKVEFLVSFYNNEISEKSEIFDDQFSVERPDGSNFTLKIRSTKLEDSAMYFCASNRDFGGEQYFGPGTRLTVT.

J is TRBJ2-3 and V is TRBV9, with unresolved D. V lost 4 bases and J 0 bases, leaving 12 bases between the germline ends. The CDR3 runs to 15 residues. Germline CDR1 SGDLS, CDR2 YYNGEE. Written as DNA, the CDR3 is TGTGCCAGCAGCTCCCAGGCAACTAGCACAGATACGCAGTATTTT. Encoded protein: CASSSQATSTDTQYF.

The chain is built from TRBV5-1 and TRBJ2-1; 16 bases are a match to TRBD2. After removal of 4 bases from V and 8 bases from J, the junction contained 3 bases not matched to a gene. The CDR3 covers 15 residues. In germline, CDR1 is SGHRS, CDR2 YFSETQ. DNA for the CDR3: TGCGCCAGCAGCCCCGGGACTAGCGGGGGGGATGAGCAGTTCTTC. Encoded protein: CASSPGTSGGDEQFF.

This rearrangement joins TRBV30 to TRBJ1-5; D remains ambiguous. Germline assignment: CDR1 GTSNPN and CDR2 SVGIG (reference sequence). V shed 0 bases and J shed 5 bases, with 11 bases lying between them. The CDR3 is made up of 14 amino acids. CDR3 DNA sequence: TGTGCCTGGAGTGTCCAGGCTCTGCATCAGCCCCAGCATTTT. Its translation: CAWSVQALHQPQHF.

V is TRBV2 and J is TRBJ1-5; TRBD1 is a possible D gene (5 bases). CDR1 is SNHLY and CDR2 is FYNNEI in the germline V gene. Deletions cut 8 bases from V and 2 bases from J, with 10 bases between. The CDR3 sequence is 13 residues long. The CDR3 protein is CASGATRNQPQHF. CDR3 DNA sequence: TGTGCCAGCGGGGCTACCCGCAATCAGCCCCAGCATTTT. The full variable domain, rest sourced from reference TRBV2 and TRBJ1-5, is EPEVTQTPSHQVTQMGQEVILRCVPISNHLYFYWYRQILGQKVEFLVSFYNNEISEKSEIFDDQFSVERPDGSNFTLKIRSTKLEDSAMYFCASGATRNQPQHFGDGTRLSIL.

V and J are TRBV9 and TRBJ1-2, with 7 bases aligning to TRBD1. This CDR3 comprises 16 residues. Germline V gene data show CDR1 as SGDLS and CDR2 as YYNGEE. With 5 bases clipped from V and 4 bases from J, the junction kept 14 bases outside the gene matches. The CDR3 DNA reads as TGTGCCAGCAGTTTAGGACAGGTAGCCTCCCTCTATGGCTACACCTTC. It specifies CASSLGQVASLYGYTF. Drawing the rest from reference TRBV9 and TRBJ1-2, the complete variable domain is DSGVTQTPKHLITATGQRVTLRCSPRSGDLSVYWYQQSLDQGLQFLIQYYNGEERAKGNILERFSAQQFPDLHSELNLSSLELGDSALYFCASSLGQVASLYGYTFGSGTRLTVV.

The chain recombines TRBV3-1 (or the pseudogene TRBV3-2) with TRBJ2-7; D call uncertain. V lost 2 bases to trimming and J lost 3 bases, with 11 bases between them. Germline-derived CDR1 and CDR2 are LGHDT and YNNKEL (reference sequence). The length of the CDR3 is 14 residues. CDR3 sequence: CASSQTHSNYEQYF. The CDR3 coding sequence is TGTGCCAGCAGCCAAACCCACAGTAACTACGAGCAGTACTTC.

J is TRBJ1-6 and V is TRBV7-8; 9 positions agree with TRBD1. Unmatched junction bases numbered 6, after V lost 4 bases and J lost 8 bases. This CDR3 spans 15 amino acids. Germline V gene data show CDR1 as SGHVS and CDR2 as FQNEAQ. The CDR3 DNA reads TGTGCCAGCAGCTCCGGGACAGGGAGGCATTCACCCCTCCACTTT. It encodes CASSSGTGRHSPLHF.

This sequence joins TRBV6-5 and TRBJ2-5; 7 bases are a match to TRBD1. Germline CDR1 reads MNHEY; CDR2 reads SVGAGI. The J segment lost 2 bases and the V segment lost 5 bases, leaving 8 bases of the junction unmatched. This CDR3 spans 15 amino acids. Here the CDR3 reads CASSTQGVRQETQYF. The CDR3 nucleotides read TGTGCCAGCAGTACCCAGGGGGTGAGGCAAGAGACCCAGTACTTC.

The gene calls are TRBV5-1 and TRBJ1-4; TRBD1 agrees at 7 bases. With V trimmed by 2 bases and J by 4 bases, 11 bases remained unmatched. Per germline, CDR1 SGHRS and CDR2 YFSETQ. This CDR3 has 17 amino acids. Here the CDR3 reads CASSFWGTDRVNEKLFF. In DNA form, the CDR3 reads TGCGCCAGCAGCTTCTGGGGCACTGACAGGGTTAATGAAAAACTGTTTTTT.

This clone was seen just once. The V and J genes are TRBV3-1 (or the pseudogene TRBV3-2) and TRBJ1-3; D is unclear. Germline-derived CDR1 and CDR2 are LGHDT and YNNKEL (reference sequence). V was pared by 10 bases and J by 3 bases, with 7 bases between. The length of the CDR3 is 11 residues. The CDR3 DNA reads as TGTGCCAATCCTAGTGGAAACACCATATATTTT. Amino acids: CANPSGNTIYF.

This rearrangement joins TRBV3-1 (or the pseudogene TRBV3-2) to TRBJ1-1, with unresolved D. The CDR3 sequence is 15 residues long. CDR1 and CDR2 (germline): LGHDT, YNNKEL (reference sequence). Trimming stripped 4 bases from V and 1 base from J, with 13 bases between. In DNA, the CDR3 is TGTGCCAGCAGCCCCAAGGTGGCAGGGAACACTGAAGCTTTCTTT. It is translated as CASSPKVAGNTEAFF.

The chain couples TRBV15 to TRBJ2-3; D might be TRBD2 (6 bases). The CDR3 extends over 18 amino acids. V lost 4 bases and J 0 bases, leaving 20 bases between the germline ends. Germline CDR1 reads LNHNV; CDR2 reads YYDKDF (reference sequence). The CDR3 bases are TGTGCCACCAGCATTAAGTGGGGGTTGGGGGGTAGCACAGATACGCAGTATTTT. Its protein product is CATSIKWGLGGSTDTQYF.

The chain couples TRBV6-5 to TRBJ2-3; perhaps TRBD1 as D (5 bases). Trimming shortened V by 6 bases and J by 3 bases, and 10 bases separated the two germline ends. The CDR3 loop spans 13 amino acids. The germline CDR1 and CDR2 sequences are MNHEY and SVGAGI. The CDR3 coding sequence is TGTGCCAGCAGGGGGCGGCGTACAGATACGCAGTATTTT. Translated: CASRGRRTDTQYF.

V gene TRBV4-1 combines with J gene TRBJ2-7, with 8 bases fitting TRBD1. This CDR3 is built from 14 residues. Trimming removed 1 base from V and 4 bases from J; junction bases left unmatched: 3. CDR1 and CDR2 (germline): MGHRA, YSYEKL. CDR3 sequence reads: CASSQAGGRYEQYF. The DNA of the CDR3 is TGCGCCAGCAGCCAAGCAGGGGGCAGGTACGAGCAGTACTTC.

V usage is TRBV2 and J usage is TRBJ1-1; a possible D gene is TRBD1 (5 bases). This CDR3 contains 13 residues. V dropped 6 bases and J dropped 5 bases, with 13 bases sitting between them. Germline assignment: CDR1 SNHLY and CDR2 FYNNEI. In DNA, the CDR3 is TGTGCCAGCAGAGCCCAACGGGGGACTGAAGCTTTCTTT. Its protein is CASRAQRGTEAFF.

The V call is TRBV11-2, the J call TRBJ2-1, with 14 positions matching TRBD2. Trimming took 0 bases from V and 4 from J; bases not matched to a gene: 2. CDR1 and CDR2 from the germline V gene are SGHAT and FQNNGV. The CDR3 is 17 amino acids. In DNA form, the CDR3 reads TGTGCCAGCAGCTTAGAGGGACTAGCGGGGGCATACAATGAGCAGTTCTTC. Its protein product is CASSLEGLAGAYNEQFF.

The genes are TRBV7-9 and TRBJ2-4; 11 positions match TRBD1. V was pared by 4 bases and J by 7 bases, with 3 bases of the junction left unmatched. Per the germline V gene, CDR1 is SEHNR and CDR2 is FQNEAQ (reference sequence). The CDR3 consists of 14 residues. The CDR3 DNA is TGTGCCAGCAGCTCGGGACAGGGGGACAACATTCAGTACTTC. Translated, it gives CASSSGQGDNIQYF.